This T cell receptor (beta chain) was identified during a study of T-cell reconstitution after alpha-beta-depleted transplantation in children (dated by TCRdb to the mid-2010s). With regard to the full study: The study quantitatively tracked T-cell immune reconstitution after TCRalphabeta/CD19-depleted allogeneic hematopoietic cell transplantation in children using TCR repertoire profiling. Broad study findings and their caveats: In some patients, the high TCRbeta diversity seen at day 60 was put down to recipient T cells and intrathymic progenitors that had survived conditioning. The apparently early recovery of alphabetaT-cell counts about two months after transplant reportedly depended on only several hundred rapidly expanded clones that came from non-depleted graft cells. Over subsequent months, a decline in hyperexpanded clone frequencies was noted, and after one year, T-cell counts and TCRbeta diversity were mostly ascribed to newly produced T cells.

This clonotype has more than one count but fewer than ten. The specificity of this receptor is unknown. Base qualities are not recorded, but no much larger clone differs from it by a single base. Library construction relied on PCR. These reads were obtained on an Illumina HiSeq 2500. To normalize quantification of the TCRbeta repertoire, the TCR libraries were built with molecular barcoding that relied on unique molecular identifiers. Clones were called with MiXCR by TCRdb after fastp trimmed the public reads at Q25, and only in-frame beta chains were retained. All rows with the same CDR3 protein become a single entry with the most common DNA and genes. Recorded for this sample are about 310,000 distinct CDR3 sequences; approximately 23% of them occurred a single time. Roughly 9.8% of the sample comes from the top ten. The sample's treatment or condition label is to be understood as: allogeneic hematopoietic cell transplantation with graft depleted of TCRalphabeta T cells and CD19 B cells. The children who served as transplant recipients had been given grafts of TCRalphabeta/CD19-depleted allogeneic hematopoietic cells.

The V end loses 2 bases and the J end loses 0 bases, and a stretch of 13 bases separates them. The CDR3 covers 15 residues, taking in both the cysteine and the phenylalanine. CDR3 DNA is the only sequence kept; it has 45 bases, read in frame from the first base. From a lookup of the germline V gene, CDR1 and CDR2 are SQVTM and ANQGSEA. The sequence is built from TRBV29-1 and TRBJ1-1; tentative D gene TRBD1, with 5 bases matching. Sequencing used PBMCs, mostly from graft donor cells, obtained 180 days after TCRalphabeta/CD19-depleted stem cell transplant. The source is a male patient under 18 who had a stem cell transplant for acute lymphoblastic leukemia, so the T cells may come from the graft donor. The CDR3 is CSVESGRSLNTEAFF. The DNA sequence reads TGCAGCGTTGAATCGGGGCGCAGTTTGAACACTGAAGCTTTCTTT.